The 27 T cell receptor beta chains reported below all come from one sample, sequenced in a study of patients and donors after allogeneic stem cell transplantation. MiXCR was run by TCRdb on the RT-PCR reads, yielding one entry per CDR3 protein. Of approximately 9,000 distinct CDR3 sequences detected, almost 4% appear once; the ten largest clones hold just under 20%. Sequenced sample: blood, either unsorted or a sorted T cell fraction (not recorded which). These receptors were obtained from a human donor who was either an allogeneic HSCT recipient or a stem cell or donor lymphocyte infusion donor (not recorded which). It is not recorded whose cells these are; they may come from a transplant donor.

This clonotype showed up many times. The CDR3, as DNA: TGTGCCAGCAGGTTTGTGCGGGAAGTCGGTAATGAGCAGTTCTTC. It encodes CASRFVREVGNEQFF. The V and J genes are TRBV11-2 and TRBJ2-1; possibly TRBD2 for D (6 bases). The CDR3 covers 15 residues. Trimming shortened V by 6 bases and J by 7 bases, and 19 bases separated the two germline ends. Germline CDR1 is SGHAT and CDR2 is FQNNGV.

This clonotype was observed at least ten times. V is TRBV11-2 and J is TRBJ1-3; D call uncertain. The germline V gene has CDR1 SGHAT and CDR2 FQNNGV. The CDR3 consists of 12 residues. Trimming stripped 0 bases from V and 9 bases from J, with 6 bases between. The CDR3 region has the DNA TGTGCCAGCAGCTTAGAGCGCCTCACCATATATTTT. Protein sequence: CASSLERLTIYF.

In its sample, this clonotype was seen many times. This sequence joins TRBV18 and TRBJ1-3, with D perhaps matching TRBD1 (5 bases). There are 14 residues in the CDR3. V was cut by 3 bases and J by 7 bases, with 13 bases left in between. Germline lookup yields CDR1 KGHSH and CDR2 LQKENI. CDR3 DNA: TGTGCCAGCTCACCTGGTTGGCAGGGCAACACCATATATTTT. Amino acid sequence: CASSPGWQGNTIYF.

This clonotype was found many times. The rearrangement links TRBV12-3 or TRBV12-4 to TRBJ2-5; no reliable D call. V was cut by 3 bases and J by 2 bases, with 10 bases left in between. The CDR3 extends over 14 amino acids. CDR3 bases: TGTGCCAGCAGTTTTCGGTCCGCGCAAGAGACCCAGTACTTC. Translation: CASSFRSAQETQYF.

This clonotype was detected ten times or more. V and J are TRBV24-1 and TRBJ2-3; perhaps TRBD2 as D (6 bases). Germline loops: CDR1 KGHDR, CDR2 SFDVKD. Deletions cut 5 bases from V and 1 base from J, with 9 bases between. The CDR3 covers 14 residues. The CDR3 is CATSVASGTDTQYF. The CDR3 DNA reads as TGTGCCACCAGTGTGGCTAGCGGCACAGATACGCAGTATTTT.

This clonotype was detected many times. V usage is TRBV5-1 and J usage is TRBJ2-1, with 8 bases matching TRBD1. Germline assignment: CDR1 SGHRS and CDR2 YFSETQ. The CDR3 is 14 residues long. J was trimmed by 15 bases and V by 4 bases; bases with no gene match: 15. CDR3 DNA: TGCGCCAGCAGCCTGGAACCTCCGGGACAGGCTCCGTTCTTC. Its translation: CASSLEPPGQAPFF.

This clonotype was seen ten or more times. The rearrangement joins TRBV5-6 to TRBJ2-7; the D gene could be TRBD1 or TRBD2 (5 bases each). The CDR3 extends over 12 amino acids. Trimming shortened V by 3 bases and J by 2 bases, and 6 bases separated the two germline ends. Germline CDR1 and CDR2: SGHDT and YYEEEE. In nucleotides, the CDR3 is TGTGCCAGCAGCTGGGGACCCTACGAGCAGTACTTC. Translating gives CASSWGPYEQYF.

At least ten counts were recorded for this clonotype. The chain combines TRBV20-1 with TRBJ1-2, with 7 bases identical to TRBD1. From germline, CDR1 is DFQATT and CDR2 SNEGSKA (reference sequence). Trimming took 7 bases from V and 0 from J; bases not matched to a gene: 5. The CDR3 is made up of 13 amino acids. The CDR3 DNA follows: TGCAGTGACCAGACAGGGCCTAACTATGGCTACACCTTC. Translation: CSDQTGPNYGYTF.

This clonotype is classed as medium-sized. CDR3 nucleotides: TGCAGCGCTACCATTAGCGGGAGGGCTCAGCAGTTCTTC. This sequence encodes CSATISGRAQQFF. This rearrangement joins TRBV29-1 to TRBJ2-1; TRBD2 aligns across 11 bases. CDR1 is SQVTM and CDR2 is ANQGSEA in the germline V gene. The CDR3 extends over 13 amino acids. V was pared by 7 bases and J by 11 bases, with 10 bases of the junction left unmatched.

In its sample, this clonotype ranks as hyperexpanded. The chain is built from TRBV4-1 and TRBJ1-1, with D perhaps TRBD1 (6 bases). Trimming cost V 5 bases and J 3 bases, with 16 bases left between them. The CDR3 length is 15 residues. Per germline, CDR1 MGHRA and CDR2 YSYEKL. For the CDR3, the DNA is TGCGCCAGCAGCGAAAGATCCGGACAGTACACTGAAGCTTTCTTT. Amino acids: CASSERSGQYTEAFF.

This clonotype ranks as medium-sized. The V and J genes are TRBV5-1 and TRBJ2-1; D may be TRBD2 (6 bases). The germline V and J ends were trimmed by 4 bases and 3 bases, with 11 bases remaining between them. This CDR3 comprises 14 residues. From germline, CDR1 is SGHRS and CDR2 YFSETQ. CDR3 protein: CASSRAGDYNEQFF. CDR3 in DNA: TGCGCCAGCAGCAGAGCGGGCGACTACAATGAGCAGTTCTTC.

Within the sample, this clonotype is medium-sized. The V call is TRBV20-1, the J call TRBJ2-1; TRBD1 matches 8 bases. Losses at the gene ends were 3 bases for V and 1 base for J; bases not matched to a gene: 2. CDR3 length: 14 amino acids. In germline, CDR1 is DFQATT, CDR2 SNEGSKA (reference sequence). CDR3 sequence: CSASRTGSYNEQFF. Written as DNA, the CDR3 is TGCAGTGCTAGTAGGACAGGGTCCTACAATGAGCAGTTCTTC.

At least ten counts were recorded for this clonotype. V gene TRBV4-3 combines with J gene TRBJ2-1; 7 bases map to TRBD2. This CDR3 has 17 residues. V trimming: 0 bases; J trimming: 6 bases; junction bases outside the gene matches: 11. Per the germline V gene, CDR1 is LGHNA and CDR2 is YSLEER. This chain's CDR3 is CASSQESGTSWGNEQFF. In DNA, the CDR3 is TGCGCCAGCAGCCAAGAGAGCGGGACGTCCTGGGGCAATGAGCAGTTCTTC.

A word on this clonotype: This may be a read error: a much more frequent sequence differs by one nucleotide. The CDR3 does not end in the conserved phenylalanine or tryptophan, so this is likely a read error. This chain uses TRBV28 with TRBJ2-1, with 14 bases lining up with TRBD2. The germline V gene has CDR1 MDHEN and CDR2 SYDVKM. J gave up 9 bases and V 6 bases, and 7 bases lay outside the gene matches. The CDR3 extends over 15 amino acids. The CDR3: CASRGTSGSTFEQFL. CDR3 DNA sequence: TGTGCCAGCAGGGGGACTAGCGGGAGTACTTTTGAGCAGTTCTTG.

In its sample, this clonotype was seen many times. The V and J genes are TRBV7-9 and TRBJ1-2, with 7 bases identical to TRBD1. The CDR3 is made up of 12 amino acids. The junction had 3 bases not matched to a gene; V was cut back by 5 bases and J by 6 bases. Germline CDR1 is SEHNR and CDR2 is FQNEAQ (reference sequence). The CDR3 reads CASSPQGNGYTF. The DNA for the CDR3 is TGTGCCAGCAGCCCACAGGGGAATGGCTACACCTTC. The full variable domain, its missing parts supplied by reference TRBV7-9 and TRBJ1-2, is DTGVSQNPRHKITKRGQNVTFRCDPISEHNRLYWYRQTLGQGPEFLTYFQNEAQLEKSRLLSDRFSAERPKGSFSTLEIQRTEQGDSAMYLCASSPQGNGYTFGSGTRLTVV.

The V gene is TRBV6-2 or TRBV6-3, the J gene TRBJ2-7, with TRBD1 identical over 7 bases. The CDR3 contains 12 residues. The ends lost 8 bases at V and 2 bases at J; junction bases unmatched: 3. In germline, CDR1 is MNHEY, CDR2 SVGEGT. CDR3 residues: CASQQGPYEQYF. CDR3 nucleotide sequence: TGTGCCAGCCAACAGGGGCCCTACGAGCAGTACTTC.

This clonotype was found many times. The CDR3 DNA follows: TGTGCCACCAGTGATTTCGGGCACCGCACAGATACGCAGTATTTT. It encodes CATSDFGHRTDTQYF. This chain uses TRBV24-1 with TRBJ2-3, with D uncertain. V shed 1 base and J shed 1 base, with 8 bases lying between them. Germline CDR1 reads KGHDR; CDR2 reads SFDVKD. The CDR3 covers 15 residues.

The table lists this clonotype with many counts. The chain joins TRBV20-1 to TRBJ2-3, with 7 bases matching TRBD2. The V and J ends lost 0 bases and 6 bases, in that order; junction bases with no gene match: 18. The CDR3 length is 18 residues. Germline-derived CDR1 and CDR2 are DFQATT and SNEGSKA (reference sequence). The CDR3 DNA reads TGCAGTGCTAGAGACCGGGGTGTTCGGGCGGGAGTCTGGGATACGCAGTATTTT. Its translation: CSARDRGVRAGVWDTQYF.

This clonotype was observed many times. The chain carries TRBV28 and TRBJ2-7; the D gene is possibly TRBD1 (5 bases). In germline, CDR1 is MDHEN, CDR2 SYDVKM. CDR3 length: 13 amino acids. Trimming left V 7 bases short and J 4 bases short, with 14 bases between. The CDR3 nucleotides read TGTGCCAGCATTAGCCAGGGCCAATACGAGCAGTACTTC. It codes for CASISQGQYEQYF.

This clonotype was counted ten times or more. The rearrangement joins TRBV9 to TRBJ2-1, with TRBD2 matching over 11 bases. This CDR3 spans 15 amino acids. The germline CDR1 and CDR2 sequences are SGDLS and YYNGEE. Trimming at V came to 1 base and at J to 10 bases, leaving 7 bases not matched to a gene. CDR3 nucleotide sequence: TGTGCCAGCAGCGTATCAACTAGCGGGAGCAGGGAGCAGTTCTTC. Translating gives CASSVSTSGSREQFF.

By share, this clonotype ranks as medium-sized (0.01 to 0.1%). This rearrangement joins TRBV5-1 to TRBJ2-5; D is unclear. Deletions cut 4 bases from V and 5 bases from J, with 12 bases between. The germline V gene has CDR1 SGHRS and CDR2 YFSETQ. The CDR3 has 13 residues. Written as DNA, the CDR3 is TGCGCCAGCAGCCAGCAGGTCGCGGAGACCCAGTACTTC. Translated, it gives CASSQQVAETQYF.

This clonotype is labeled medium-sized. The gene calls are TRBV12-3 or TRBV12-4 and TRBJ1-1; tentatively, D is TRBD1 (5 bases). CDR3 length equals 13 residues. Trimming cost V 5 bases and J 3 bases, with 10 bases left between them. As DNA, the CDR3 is TGTGCCAGCAGTCCCAGGGATTACACTGAAGCTTTCTTT. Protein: CASSPRDYTEAFF.

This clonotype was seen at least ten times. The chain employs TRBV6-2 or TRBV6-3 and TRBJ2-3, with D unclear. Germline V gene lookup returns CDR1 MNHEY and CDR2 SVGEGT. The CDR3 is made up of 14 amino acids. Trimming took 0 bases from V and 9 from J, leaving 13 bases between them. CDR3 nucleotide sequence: TGTGCCAGCAGTTACTCGATGATTGGAACAACGCAGTATTTT. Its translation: CASSYSMIGTTQYF.

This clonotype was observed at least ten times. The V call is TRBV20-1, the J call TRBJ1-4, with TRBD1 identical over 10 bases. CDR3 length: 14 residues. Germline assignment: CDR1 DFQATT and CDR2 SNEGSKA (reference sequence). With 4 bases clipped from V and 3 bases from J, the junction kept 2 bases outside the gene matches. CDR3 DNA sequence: TGCAGTGCTAAAGGACAGGGGGCTAATGAAAAACTGTTTTTT. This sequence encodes CSAKGQGANEKLFF.

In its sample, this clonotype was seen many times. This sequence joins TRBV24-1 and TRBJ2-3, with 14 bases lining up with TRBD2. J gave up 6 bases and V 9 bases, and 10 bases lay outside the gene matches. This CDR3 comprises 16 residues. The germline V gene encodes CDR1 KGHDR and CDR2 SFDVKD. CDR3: CATEGTSGRHRDTQYF. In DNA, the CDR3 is TGTGCCACCGAAGGGACTAGCGGGAGACATCGGGATACGCAGTATTTT.

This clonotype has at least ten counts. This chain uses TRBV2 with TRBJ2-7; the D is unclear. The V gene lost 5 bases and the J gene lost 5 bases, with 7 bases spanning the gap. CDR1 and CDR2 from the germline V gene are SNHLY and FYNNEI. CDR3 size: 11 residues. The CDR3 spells CASSKLDEQYF. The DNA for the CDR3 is TGTGCCAGCAGTAAGCTTGACGAGCAGTACTTC.

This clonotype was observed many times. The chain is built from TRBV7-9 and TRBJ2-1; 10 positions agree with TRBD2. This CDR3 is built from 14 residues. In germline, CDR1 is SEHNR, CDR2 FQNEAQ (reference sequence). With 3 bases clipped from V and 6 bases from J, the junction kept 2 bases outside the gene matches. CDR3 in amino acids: CASSFLAGVNEQFF. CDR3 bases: TGTGCCAGCAGCTTTCTAGCGGGAGTCAATGAGCAGTTCTTC.